This T cell receptor (beta chain) was sequenced for a study of blood T cell repertoires in COVID-19. The wider study: The United States, Italy and Spain provided the acute and convalescent COVID-19 samples. The cDNA or gDNA used as material had been derived from T cells, B-cell-depleted T cells, or PBMCs.

Clones were read by immunoSEQ multiplex PCR, and TCRdb kept only the in-frame ones, dropping some. The sample includes roughly 65,000 clones, about 82% of them seen just once. There are a few counts of this clone. The clonotype was recovered from a human donor in a cohort sampled during active COVID-19. Source material: peripheral blood.

The CDR3 DNA reads as TGTGCCAGCAGCTCTCCGGACAGGTGGAACACTGAAGCTTTCTTT. Its protein product is CASSSPDRWNTEAFF. This chain joins TRBV9 and TRBJ1-1; 7 bases agree with TRBD1. The germline CDR1 and CDR2 sequences are SGDLS and YYNGEE. The CDR3 has 15 amino acids. With 4 bases clipped from V and 1 base from J, the junction kept 7 bases outside the gene matches.